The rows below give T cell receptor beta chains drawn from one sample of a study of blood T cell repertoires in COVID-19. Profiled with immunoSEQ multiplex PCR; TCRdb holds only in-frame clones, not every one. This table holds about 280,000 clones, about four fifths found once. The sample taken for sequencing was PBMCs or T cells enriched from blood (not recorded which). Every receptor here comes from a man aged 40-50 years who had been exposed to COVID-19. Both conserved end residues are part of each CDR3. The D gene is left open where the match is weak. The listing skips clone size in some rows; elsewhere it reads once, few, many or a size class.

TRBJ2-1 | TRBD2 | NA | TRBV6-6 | CATGLAEYNEQFF | TGTGCCACGGGACTAGCGGAATACAATGAGCAGTTCTTC
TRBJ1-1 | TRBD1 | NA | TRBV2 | CASSGRTGGEAFF | TGTGCCAGCAGTGGCAGGACAGGGGGTGAAGCTTTCTTT
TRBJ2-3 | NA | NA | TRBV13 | CASSLFSRRDTQYF | TGTGCCAGCAGCTTATTTTCTAGACGAGATACGCAGTATTTT
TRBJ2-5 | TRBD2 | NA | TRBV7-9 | CASSPIGRGHGETQYF | TGTGCCAGCAGCCCCATCGGGAGGGGTCACGGGGAGACCCAGTACTTC
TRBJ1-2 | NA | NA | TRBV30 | CAWSVLGRRLERIYGYTF | TGTGCCTGGAGTGTACTTGGCCGTCGGCTAGAGCGGATCTATGGCTACACCTTC
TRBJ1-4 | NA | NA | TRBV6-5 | CASSRNEKLFF | TGTGCCAGCAGTCGTAATGAAAAACTGTTTTTT
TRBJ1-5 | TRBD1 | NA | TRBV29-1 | CSVRQGGGPGQPQHF | TGCAGCGTGCGACAGGGTGGCGGGCCTGGTCAGCCCCAGCATTTT
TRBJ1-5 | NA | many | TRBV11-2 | CASSLGHNQPQHF | TGTGCCAGCAGCTTAGGACACAATCAGCCCCAGCATTTT
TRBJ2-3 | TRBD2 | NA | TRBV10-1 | CASSGSTREGQYF | TGCGCCAGCAGTGGAAGTACAAGGGAGGGGCAGTATTTT
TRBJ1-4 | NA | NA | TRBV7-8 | CASSLAGPTNEKLFF | TGTGCCAGCAGCTTGGCGGGGCCAACTAATGAAAAACTGTTTTTT
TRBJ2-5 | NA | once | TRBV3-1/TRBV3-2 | CASSQSSETQYF | TGTGCCAGCAGCCAATCGTCGGAGACCCAGTACTTC
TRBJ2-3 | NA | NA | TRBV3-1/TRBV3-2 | CASSQSPVRTDTQYF | TGTGCCAGCAGCCAAAGCCCCGTCCGGACAGATACGCAGTATTTT
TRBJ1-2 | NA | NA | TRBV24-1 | CATEDGVAHGYTF | TGTGCCACCGAGGACGGGGTCGCCCATGGCTACACCTTC
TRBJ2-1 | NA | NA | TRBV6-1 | CASSGRTAASYNEQFF | TGTGCCAGCAGTGGTAGGACAGCCGCCTCCTACAATGAGCAGTTCTTC
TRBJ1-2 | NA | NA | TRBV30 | CAWSSYFGQPSYGYTF | TGTGCCTGGAGTAGTTATTTTGGACAGCCCTCCTATGGCTACACCTTC
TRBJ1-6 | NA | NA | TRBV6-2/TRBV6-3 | CASSLLDNSPLHF | TGTGCCAGCAGTTTGCTAGATAATTCACCCCTCCACTTT
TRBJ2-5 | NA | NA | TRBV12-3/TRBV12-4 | CASSSSETQYF | TGTGCCAGCAGCTCTTCGGAGACCCAGTACTTC
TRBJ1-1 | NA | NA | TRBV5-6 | CASSFATGNTEAFF | TGTGCCAGCAGCTTCGCGACAGGGAACACTGAAGCTTTCTTT
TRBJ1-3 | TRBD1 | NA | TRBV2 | CASSQQGARGNTIYF | TGTGCCAGCAGTCAACAGGGGGCCCGTGGAAACACCATATATTTT
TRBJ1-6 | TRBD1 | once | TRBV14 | CASSQGQGVGSPLHF | TGTGCCAGCAGCCAAGGCCAGGGGGTAGGATCACCCCTCCACTTT
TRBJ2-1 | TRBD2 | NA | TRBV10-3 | CAISEGLDYNEQFF | TGTGCCATCAGTGAAGGACTAGACTACAATGAGCAGTTCTTC
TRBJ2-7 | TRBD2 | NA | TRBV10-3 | CAIGGTTGSSYEQYF | TGTGCCATCGGGGGGACTACCGGGAGCTCCTACGAGCAGTACTTC
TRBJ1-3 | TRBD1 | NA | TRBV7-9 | CASSSTQGFSGNTIYF | TGTGCCAGCAGCTCTACACAGGGGTTCTCTGGAAACACCATATATTTT
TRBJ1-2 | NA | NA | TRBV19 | CASSHDAGNYGYTF | TGTGCCAGTAGTCACGACGCGGGCAACTATGGCTACACCTTC
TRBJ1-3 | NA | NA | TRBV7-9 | CASSLGHGNTIYF | TGTGCCAGCAGCTTAGGTCATGGAAACACCATATATTTT
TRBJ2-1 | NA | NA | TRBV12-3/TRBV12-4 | CASSFLLANEQFF | TGTGCCAGCAGTTTCTTACTAGCAAATGAGCAGTTCTTC
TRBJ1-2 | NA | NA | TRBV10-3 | CAISEGQEFSGYTF | TGTGCCATCAGTGAGGGGCAGGAATTTTCTGGCTACACCTTC
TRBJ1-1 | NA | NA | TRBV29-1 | CSAQQGGGTEAFF | TGCAGCGCCCAACAGGGCGGCGGCACTGAAGCTTTCTTT
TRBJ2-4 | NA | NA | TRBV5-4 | CASSKPREKNIQYF | TGTGCCAGCAGTAAACCCAGGGAAAAAAACATTCAGTACTTC
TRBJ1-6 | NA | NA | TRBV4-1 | CASSQAFPPQGRQGTLHF | TGCGCCAGCAGCCAAGCTTTTCCACCCCAAGGCAGGCAAGGTACCCTCCACTTT
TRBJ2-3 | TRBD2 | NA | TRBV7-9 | CASRPTSGRSVDTQYF | TGTGCCAGCAGACCAACTAGCGGGAGGTCGGTAGATACGCAGTATTTT
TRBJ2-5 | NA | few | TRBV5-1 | CASKMAGQETQYF | TGCGCCAGCAAGATGGCAGGGCAAGAGACCCAGTACTTC
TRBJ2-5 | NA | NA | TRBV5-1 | CASSFFPESQETQYF | TGCGCCAGCAGCTTCTTTCCGGAGAGCCAAGAGACCCAGTACTTC
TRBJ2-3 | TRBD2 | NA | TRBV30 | CAWTDFLGLADADTQYF | TGTGCCTGGACCGATTTTCTGGGACTAGCGGACGCAGATACGCAGTATTTT
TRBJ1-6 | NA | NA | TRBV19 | CASSPEPPNRSYNSPLHF | TGTGCCAGTAGTCCCGAGCCCCCCAACAGGAGCTATAATTCACCCCTCCACTTT
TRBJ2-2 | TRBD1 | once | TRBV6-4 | CATSQGTGTGELFF | TGTGCCACCTCCCAGGGGACAGGCACCGGGGAGCTGTTTTTT
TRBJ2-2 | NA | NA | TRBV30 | CAWSVGVSGELFF | TGTGCCTGGAGTGTAGGGGTCAGCGGGGAGCTGTTTTTT
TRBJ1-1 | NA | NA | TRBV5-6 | CASSRDTNEAFF | TGTGCCAGCAGCCGTGACACAAATGAAGCTTTCTTT
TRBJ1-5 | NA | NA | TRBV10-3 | CAISEYADSNQPQHF | TGTGCCATCAGTGAATACGCGGATAGCAATCAGCCCCAGCATTTT
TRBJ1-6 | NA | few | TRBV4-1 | CASSQEGGEVTYNSPLHF | TGCGCCAGCAGCCAAGAGGGGGGGGAGGTGACCTATAATTCACCCCTCCACTTT
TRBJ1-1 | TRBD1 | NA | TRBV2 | CASSRDRGRNTEAFF | TGTGCCAGCAGTCGGGACAGGGGACGGAACACTGAAGCTTTCTTT
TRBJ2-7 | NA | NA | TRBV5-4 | CARGPGAPYLLEQYF | TGTGCCAGGGGGCCTGGAGCACCTTACCTCCTCGAGCAGTACTTC
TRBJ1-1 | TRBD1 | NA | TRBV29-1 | CSAGTEYTEAFF | TGCAGCGCCGGGACAGAATACACTGAAGCTTTCTTT
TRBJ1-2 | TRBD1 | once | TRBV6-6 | CASSPQDRDGRCTF | TGTGCCAGCAGTCCACAAGACAGGGATGGTCGCTGCACCTTC
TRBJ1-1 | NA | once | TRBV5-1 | CASSLDLRGGTEAFF | TGCGCCAGCAGCTTGGATCTCAGGGGTGGGACTGAAGCTTTCTTT
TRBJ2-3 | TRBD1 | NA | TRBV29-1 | CSVVDDRADTQYF | TGCAGCGTTGTGGACGACAGGGCCGATACGCAGTATTTT
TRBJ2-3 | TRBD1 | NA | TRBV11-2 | CASSVNTGADTQYF | TGTGCCAGCAGCGTGAATACAGGGGCAGATACGCAGTATTTT
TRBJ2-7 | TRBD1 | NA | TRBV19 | CASSTPRDSYEQYF | TGTGCCAGTAGCACGCCTCGGGACAGTTACGAGCAGTACTTC
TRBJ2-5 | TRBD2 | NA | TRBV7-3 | CASSPTPGGQQTQYF | TGTGCCAGCAGCCCAACACCGGGAGGTCAACAGACCCAGTACTTC
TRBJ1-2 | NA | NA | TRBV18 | CASSPSAGTNNYGYTF | TGTGCCAGCTCACCATCGGCCGGGACAAATAACTATGGCTACACCTTC
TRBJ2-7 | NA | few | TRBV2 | CASSWRDEQYF | TGTGCCAGCAGTTGGAGAGACGAGCAGTACTTC
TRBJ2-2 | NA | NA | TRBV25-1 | CASSFAGAHTGELFF | TGTGCCAGCAGTTTTGCGGGGGCACACACCGGGGAGCTGTTTTTT
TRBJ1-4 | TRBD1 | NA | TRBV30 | CAWARQGNEKLFF | TGTGCCTGGGCTAGACAGGGGAATGAAAAACTGTTTTTT